The 24 T cell receptor beta chains given below trace back to one sample, sequenced in a study of sequential checkpoint blockade in melanoma. Treatment meaning: randomized to nivolumab then ipilimumab (arm A) or the reverse (arm B). Profiling relied on immunoSEQ multiplex PCR, and the TCRdb table lists in-frame clones only, not all of them. The table includes roughly 11,000 clones, around 69% detected once. Material: CD8+ T cells sorted from blood (inferred from file names), obtained from a patient given nivolumab and ipilimumab in sequence. These receptors all stem from a human donor with melanoma.

By sample fraction, this clone is medium-sized. The gene calls are TRBV16 and TRBJ1-2, with 7 bases lining up with TRBD1. Germline trimming cut 4 bases from V and 7 bases from J; bases unmatched to any gene: 15. CDR1 and CDR2 (germline): KGHSY, FQNENV. The CDR3 length is 16 residues. The CDR3, as DNA: TGTGCCAGCAGCCCAGCCCGGGCAGGGGGTTCCTCTGGCTACACCTTC. Protein: CASSPARAGGSSGYTF.

The chain has TRBV5-6 and TRBJ2-6; possibly TRBD2 for D (5 bases). The V gene lost 4 bases and the J gene lost 0 bases, with 8 bases spanning the gap. The CDR3 is 15 residues long. The germline CDR1 and CDR2 sequences are SGHDT and YYEEEE. The CDR3 DNA reads as TGTGCCAGCAGCCCCGAGGGCTCTGGGGCCAACGTCCTGACTTTC. Translation: CASSPEGSGANVLTF.

This rearrangement joins TRBV19 to TRBJ2-1; TRBD2 matches 9 bases. The CDR3 spans 14 residues. Trimming at V came to 3 bases and at J to 4 bases, leaving 1 base not matched to a gene. Germline V lookup: CDR1 LNHDA, CDR2 SQIVND (reference sequence). The CDR3 loop is CASSILAGYNEQFF. CDR3 coding DNA: TGTGCCAGTAGTATCCTAGCGGGGTACAATGAGCAGTTCTTC. Supplemented by reference TRBV19 and TRBJ2-1, the full variable domain reads DGGITQSPKYLFRKEGQNVTLSCEQNLNHDAMYWYRQDPGQGLRLIYYSQIVNDFQKGDIAEGYSVSREKKESFPLTVTSAQKNPTAFYLCASSILAGYNEQFFGPGTRLTVL.

The V gene is TRBV4-2, the J gene TRBJ1-5, with D possibly being TRBD1 (5 bases). CDR1 and CDR2 from the germline V gene are LGHNA and YNFKEQ. V lost 6 bases and J lost 0, with 24 bases in between. This CDR3 is 19 amino acids long. The CDR3 coding sequence is TGTGCCAGCAGTTTCACGGGGGTGAGTTCGACTTATAGCAATCAGCCCCAGCATTTT. This encodes CASSFTGVSSTYSNQPQHF.

The rearrangement joins TRBV28 to TRBJ2-7; 8 positions match TRBD1. Per the germline V gene, CDR1 is MDHEN and CDR2 is SYDVKM. After removal of 6 bases from V and 3 bases from J, the junction contained 10 bases not matched to a gene. This CDR3 has 15 residues. In DNA, the CDR3 is TGTGCCAGCAGACCTCTCGGGACAGGCTTCTACGAGCAGTACTTC. Amino acids: CASRPLGTGFYEQYF.

The V gene is TRBV27, the J gene TRBJ2-2; TRBD2 matches 15 bases. CDR1 is MNHEY and CDR2 is SMNVEV in the germline V gene (reference sequence). J was trimmed by 7 bases and V by 1 base; bases with no gene match: 1. This CDR3 is 16 amino acids long. The CDR3 spells CASSLWTSGRGGELFF. CDR3 in DNA: TGTGCCAGCAGTTTATGGACTAGCGGGAGGGGCGGGGAGCTGTTTTTT.

The V and J genes are TRBV5-4 and TRBJ1-3; TRBD1 is a possible D gene (6 bases). Trimming left V 10 bases short and J 4 bases short, with 15 bases between. CDR3 length: 13 residues. From germline, CDR1 is SGHNT and CDR2 YYREEE (reference sequence). The CDR3 protein is CAAGGGPGNTIYF. In DNA, the CDR3 is TGTGCCGCCGGCGGGGGGCCAGGAAACACCATATATTTT.

The chain employs TRBV7-9 and TRBJ2-7; 11 bases map to TRBD1. The germline V gene has CDR1 SEHNR and CDR2 FQNEAQ (reference sequence). Trimming at V came to 5 bases and at J to 3 bases, leaving 6 bases not matched to a gene. The CDR3 is 15 residues long. CDR3 amino acids: CASSPRDRGYYEQYF. The DNA of the CDR3 is TGTGCCAGCAGCCCCCGGGACAGGGGGTACTACGAGCAGTACTTC. Full variable domain (rest looked up from reference TRBV7-9 and TRBJ2-7): DTGVSQNPRHKITKRGQNVTFRCDPISEHNRLYWYRQTLGQGPEFLTYFQNEAQLEKSRLLSDRFSAERPKGSFSTLEIQRTEQGDSAMYLCASSPRDRGYYEQYFGPGTRLTVT.

This clone was recorded a few times. The chain is built from TRBV19 and TRBJ1-6; D gene uncertain. This CDR3 is built from 13 residues. V was shortened by 6 bases and J by 3 bases, with 6 bases between the two germline ends. Germline values: CDR1 LNHDA, CDR2 SQIVND (reference sequence). As DNA, the CDR3 is TGTGCCAGTAGAAACAACTATAATTCACCCCTCCACTTT. Encoded protein: CASRNNYNSPLHF.

The chain has TRBV27 and TRBJ2-1; D not resolved. Germline V CDR1 and CDR2: MNHEY, SMNVEV (reference sequence). The CDR3 totals 14 residues. V was pared by 2 bases and J by 10 bases, with 15 bases between. The CDR3 here is CASSLGGLGVEQFF. In nucleotides, the CDR3 is TGTGCCAGCAGTTTAGGCGGTCTCGGAGTGGAGCAGTTCTTC.

The rearrangement uses TRBV5-1 and TRBJ1-1, with no clear D. From germline, CDR1 is SGHRS and CDR2 YFSETQ. V dropped 7 bases and J dropped 1 base, with 8 bases sitting between them. The CDR3 loop spans 12 amino acids. The CDR3 sequence: CASRVSNTEAFF. The CDR3 DNA sequence: TGCGCCAGCCGAGTTTCGAACACTGAAGCTTTCTTT.

The rearrangement joins TRBV5-4 to TRBJ2-5; 8 bases map to TRBD1. The end of the DNA aligns better with TRBJ2-7, so the J call may be wrong. This CDR3 is 14 amino acids long. Germline-derived CDR1 and CDR2 are SGHNT and YYREEE (reference sequence). The DNA for the CDR3 is TGTGCCAGCAGCTCCGGACAGGGCCTTTACGAGCAGTACTTC. Its translation: CASSSGQGLYEQYF.

V is TRBV19 and J is TRBJ2-6, with 8 bases aligning to TRBD1. CDR3 length: 17 residues. In germline, CDR1 is LNHDA, CDR2 SQIVND (reference sequence). V shed 3 bases and J 3 bases; nucleotides not matched to a gene: 7. In DNA, the CDR3 is TGTGCCAGTAGTATCTCCGGGACAGGATTTGGGGCCAACGTCCTGACTTTC. Its translation: CASSISGTGFGANVLTF.

This clone was found a few times. This chain connects TRBV2 to TRBJ2-4; possible D gene TRBD1, 6 bases. With 6 bases removed from V and 4 bases from J, the gap between germline ends came to 10 bases. Germline V gene lookup returns CDR1 SNHLY and CDR2 FYNNEI. The CDR3 spans 13 residues. CDR3 loop: CASSGDMKNIQYF. As DNA, the CDR3 is TGTGCCAGCAGCGGGGACATGAAAAACATTCAGTACTTC.

The chain is built from TRBV9 and TRBJ2-1; 7 bases line up with TRBD1. V shed 0 bases, J shed 5 bases, and the junction held 8 bases outside the gene matches. The CDR3 is made up of 16 amino acids. The germline V gene encodes CDR1 SGDLS and CDR2 YYNGEE. CDR3 coding DNA: TGTGCCAGCAGCGTAGGGGCTAGCAGGGGGAACAATGAGCAGTTCTTC. This gives the protein CASSVGASRGNNEQFF.

The sample holds a few counts of this clone. This chain links TRBV10-2 with TRBJ2-7; TRBD2 matches at 12 bases. There are 16 residues in the CDR3. Unmatched junction bases numbered 2, after V lost 2 bases and J lost 0 bases. Per the germline V gene, CDR1 is WSHSY and CDR2 is SAAADI. CDR3: CASSEGLAGSSYEQYF. DNA of the CDR3: TGCGCCAGCAGTGAGGGACTAGCGGGGTCCTCCTACGAGCAGTACTTC.

This clone has only one observation. V usage is TRBV5-6 and J usage is TRBJ2-7; weak D call: TRBD2 (6 bases). Trimming took off 7 bases at V and 2 bases at J, with 13 bases between the two ends. The V gene's germline CDR1 is SGHDT and CDR2 YYEEEE. This CDR3 contains 13 residues. CDR3 sequence reads: CASGAGMTYEQYF. The DNA of the CDR3 is TGTGCCAGCGGGGCGGGAATGACCTACGAGCAGTACTTC.

The rearrangement uses TRBV29-1 and TRBJ1-2; D is ambiguous. The CDR3 loop spans 15 amino acids. Germline V gene sequence: CDR1 SQVTM, CDR2 ANQGSEA. Trimming stripped 6 bases from V and 4 bases from J, with 21 bases between. The CDR3 region is CSVRSLAGSGYGYTF. The CDR3 DNA is TGCAGCGTCCGGTCGTTAGCGGGATCGGGCTATGGCTACACCTTC. The full variable domain, rest sourced from reference TRBV29-1 and TRBJ1-2, is SAVISQKPSRDICQRGTSLTIQCQVDSQVTMMFWYRQQPGQSLTLIATANQGSEATYESGFVIDKFPISRPNLTFSTLTVSNMSPEDSSIYLCSVRSLAGSGYGYTFGSGTRLTVV.

The CDR3 bases are TGTGCCAGCGCTCACGGGAGCGGGAGGCCCCCCGGCGAGCAGTACTTC. It specifies CASAHGSGRPPGEQYF. The chain carries TRBV27 and TRBJ2-5; TRBD2 aligns across 9 bases. The J call is uncertain, as TRBJ2-7 better fits the DNA end. The CDR3 loop spans 16 amino acids. The V gene's germline CDR1 is MNHEY and CDR2 SMNVEV (reference sequence).

CDR3 nucleotide sequence: TGTGCCATCAGTGAGTCGGGGGGGAGCGGGGACACAGATACGCAGTATTTT. Residues: CAISESGGSGDTDTQYF. V is TRBV10-3 and J is TRBJ2-3; TRBD2 agrees at 7 bases. Trimming took 0 bases from V and 2 from J; bases not matched to a gene: 8. CDR3 length: 17 residues. Germline assignment: CDR1 ENHRY and CDR2 SYGVKD.

The sample holds one count of this clone. This chain uses TRBV5-8 with TRBJ2-7; D uncertain. V lost 0 bases to trimming and J lost 2 bases, with 18 bases between them. Looked up from germline, CDR1 is SGHTS and CDR2 is YDEGEE. This CDR3 spans 17 amino acids. CDR3 residues: CASSLVSLPDPTYEQYF. The DNA for the CDR3 is TGTGCCAGCAGCTTGGTTAGCTTGCCGGATCCTACCTACGAGCAGTACTTC.

The chain combines TRBV6-4 with TRBJ2-2; D not certain. Per the germline V gene, CDR1 is MRHNA and CDR2 is SNTAGT. The CDR3 consists of 13 residues. V was shortened by 3 bases and J by 5 bases, with 7 bases between the two germline ends. In DNA form, the CDR3 reads TGTGCCAGCAGTGAATCGGAGACCGGGGAGCTGTTTTTT. Its protein product is CASSESETGELFF.

The CDR3 region is CATSRDQGRNEQFF. CDR3 DNA: TGTGCCACCAGCAGAGATCAGGGTCGGAATGAGCAGTTCTTC. The chain is built from TRBV15 and TRBJ2-1; tentative D call: TRBD1 (5 bases). V was pared by 0 bases and J by 7 bases, with 10 bases between. The CDR3 covers 14 residues. Germline CDR1 is LNHNV and CDR2 is YYDKDF (reference sequence).

The chain joins TRBV7-2 to TRBJ2-5; 8 positions agree with TRBD1. V dropped 1 base and J dropped 2; count of bases not matched to a gene: 6. This CDR3 region has 16 residues. In germline, CDR1 is SGHTA, CDR2 FQGNSA. The CDR3 sequence is CASSLGGQGYQETQYF. The CDR3 DNA is TGTGCCAGCAGCTTAGGAGGACAGGGTTATCAAGAGACCCAGTACTTC.